This is a list of T cell receptor beta chains from one sample in a study of Tregs in tolerant kidney transplant recipients. Clones were read by immunoSEQ multiplex PCR, and TCRdb kept only the in-frame ones, dropping some. The sample lists about 81,000 clones, around nine tenths occurring once. Sequencing used CD4+ T cells from blood (PBMCs), obtained 24 months after the transplant. The receptor set was obtained from a human patient who received a combined kidney and bone marrow transplant. Some T cells may be the graft donor's. CDR3s include the opening cysteine and the closing phenylalanine or tryptophan. Fields, in order: V gene, clone size, J gene, D gene, CDR3 DNA, CDR3 protein. A D gene is named only where the DNA matches it firmly. Size is stated for part of the rows, as once, few or many counts, or as a class when the clone is expanded.

>TRBV5-5|NA|TRBJ2-5|NA
TGTGCCAGCAGCTTCCACAGGTACCAAGAGACCCAGTACTTC
CASSFHRYQETQYF
>TRBV18|NA|TRBJ2-3|NA
TGTGCCAGCTCACCACCTTCCGCGGATACGCAGTATTTT
CASSPPSADTQYF
>TRBV19|once|TRBJ2-7|TRBD2
TGTGCCAGTAGTAATCTAGCGGGGGTCTCCTCCTACGAGCAGTACTTC
CASSNLAGVSSYEQYF
>TRBV5-6|NA|TRBJ2-2|TRBD1
TGTGCCAGCAGCTTGGGGGGACAGGGAGGAAGCACCGGGGAGCTGTTTTTT
CASSLGGQGGSTGELFF
>TRBV18|NA|TRBJ1-3|NA
TGTGCCAGCTCACCATTTTTACAGGCCTCTGGAAACACCATATATTTT
CASSPFLQASGNTIYF
>TRBV5-1|NA|TRBJ2-5|TRBD1
TGCGCCAGCAGCCTGGGAGCAACAGGGGGACGAGTCCAAGAGACCCAGTACTTC
CASSLGATGGRVQETQYF
>TRBV6-6|NA|TRBJ2-7|TRBD1
TGTGCCAGCAGTCCCGCTGGACAGGGGGCCCACGAGCAGTACTTC
CASSPAGQGAHEQYF
>TRBV6-6|NA|TRBJ1-1|NA
TGTGCCAGCAGTCCGAGGTCCACTACCTCGAACACTGAAGCTTTCTTT
CASSPRSTTSNTEAFF
>TRBV5-1|NA|TRBJ1-6|TRBD1
TGCGCCAGCAGCTTGAAAGGGACAGGCGTTCTGCTTAATTCCCCCCTCCACTTT
CASSLKGTGVLLNSPLHF
>TRBV29-1|NA|TRBJ2-7|TRBD2
TGCAGCGTTGGATGGCAGCGGGGGGGGCGGGCCGAGCAGTACTTC
CSVGWQRGGRAEQYF
>TRBV28|NA|TRBJ2-1|TRBD1
TGTGCCAGCAGTGCTCCGGGACAGACCTACAATGAGCAGTTCTTC
CASSAPGQTYNEQFF
>TRBV4-2|once|TRBJ1-4|NA
TGTGCCAGCAGCCAATTGGGTCAGTCCCAGGGGAGTAATGAAAAACTGTTTTTT
CASSQLGQSQGSNEKLFF
>TRBV20-1|NA|TRBJ1-1|NA
TGCAGTGCTAGACAGGATTCTGATGCTTTCTTT
CSARQDSDAFF
>TRBV19|NA|TRBJ1-3|NA
TGTGCCAGTAGTATCCCGCAGGGATCGGGCGGAAACACCATATATTTT
CASSIPQGSGGNTIYF
>TRBV7-2|NA|TRBJ2-3|TRBD1
TGTGCCAGCAGCTTAGGACAGGGGCCTAGTACGGGTTATACGCAGTATTTT
CASSLGQGPSTGYTQYF
>TRBV5-1|NA|TRBJ2-3|TRBD1
TGCGCCAGCAGCACCCGACAGGGCTTTGACGCGCAGTATTTT
CASSTRQGFDAQYF
>TRBV7-7|NA|TRBJ2-5|TRBD1
TGTGCCAGCAGCTCCCGCGCGGGACAGGAGAAGACCCAGTACTTC
CASSSRAGQEKTQYF
>TRBV5-1|NA|TRBJ1-2|NA
TGCGCCAGCAGCTTGGCGGAAGCGGACTATGGCTACACCTTC
CASSLAEADYGYTF
>TRBV11-1|NA|TRBJ2-1|NA
TGTGCCAGCAGCAAGGGGTTTTCCTACAATGAGCAGTTCTTC
CASSKGFSYNEQFF
>TRBV4-3|NA|TRBJ1-2|TRBD1
TGCGCCAGCAGCCAGTCGACAGGGGATGATGGCTACACCTTC
CASSQSTGDDGYTF
>TRBV11-2|NA|TRBJ2-4|TRBD1
TGTGCCAGCAGCTCGGACAGGGGCGGCATTCAGTACTTC
CASSSDRGGIQYF
>TRBV4-2|NA|TRBJ2-7|TRBD2
TGTGCCAGCAGCCAAGATAACCGGGCTAGCGGGATGAGGTACGAGCAGTACTTC
CASSQDNRASGMRYEQYF
>TRBV4-1|NA|TRBJ2-7|TRBD1
TGCGCCAGCAGCCAAGTGGACAGGGGATCATACGAGCAGTACTTC
CASSQVDRGSYEQYF
>TRBV9|once|TRBJ2-3|NA
TGTGCCAGCAGCGTAGTCCCTAGCCCTCGCACAGATACGCAGTATTTT
CASSVVPSPRTDTQYF
>TRBV11-2|NA|TRBJ2-3|TRBD2
TGTGCCAGCAGCCCGGGACTAGCGGGGGGGCCAGGTCGGTATTTT
CASSPGLAGGPGRYF
>TRBV5-5|NA|TRBJ2-1|TRBD1
TGTGCCAGCAGCTTGGTAACAGGGGTAGCCAATGAGCAGTTCTTC
CASSLVTGVANEQFF
>TRBV5-1|NA|TRBJ1-4|NA
TGCGCCAGCAGCTTTAGCGCCTCAAATGAAAAACTGTTTTTT
CASSFSASNEKLFF
>TRBV21-1|once|TRBJ2-7|NA
TGTGCCAGCAGCACCCCGGGACTAGCGGGAGATGACCACGAGCAGTACTTC
CASSTPGLAGDDHEQYF
>TRBV11-3|NA|TRBJ2-2|NA
TGTGCCAGCAGCTACGAGACTTTCACCGGGGAGCTGTTTTTT
CASSYETFTGELFF
>TRBV18|NA|TRBJ2-7|NA
TGTGCCAGCCGGCAGGGTTCCTACGAGCAGTACTTC
CASRQGSYEQYF